A single sample gave rise to the 21 T cell receptor beta chains below, sequenced in a study of control samples from healthy donors and cancer patients. Repertoires were generated with immunoSEQ multiplex PCR, while TCRdb's copy carries only in-frame clones and drops some. The table has about 50,000 clones, over 90% seen once. What was sequenced was PBMCs. These receptors originate from a woman aged 50 to 65 with head and neck cancer.

The chain joins TRBV7-9 to TRBJ1-3; a weak D match, TRBD1 (6 bases). The CDR3 is made up of 16 amino acids. Trimming pared 4 bases from V and 4 bases from J, leaving 17 bases between. Germline V gene data show CDR1 as SEHNR and CDR2 as FQNEAQ (reference sequence). The CDR3 DNA follows: TGTGCCAGCAGCTGGGACATACCCGGGGAGGGAAACACCATATATTTT. This codes for CASSWDIPGEGNTIYF.

This clone was counted once. The genes are TRBV5-1 and TRBJ1-5; D is uncertain. The V gene lost 0 bases and the J gene lost 3 bases, with 10 bases spanning the gap. This CDR3 has 15 amino acids. Germline lookup yields CDR1 SGHRS and CDR2 YFSETQ. CDR3 residues: CASSLAGLSNQPQHF. The CDR3 DNA sequence: TGCGCCAGCAGCTTGGCCGGACTTTCCAATCAGCCCCAGCATTTT.

J is TRBJ2-7 and V is TRBV19; D may be TRBD2 (5 bases). V lost 5 bases, J lost 0 bases, and 11 bases lay in between. This CDR3 region has 14 residues. The germline gives CDR1 LNHDA, CDR2 SQIVND (reference sequence). CDR3 sequence reads: CASSSWTASYEQYF. The CDR3 nucleotides read TGTGCCAGTAGTTCCTGGACTGCCTCCTACGAGCAGTACTTC.

The chain recombines TRBV5-4 with TRBJ2-2; 7 nucleotides line up with TRBD1. CDR3 length: 14 amino acids. Unmatched junction bases numbered 4, after V lost 6 bases and J lost 2 bases. Germline-derived CDR1 and CDR2 are SGHNT and YYREEE (reference sequence). The chain's CDR3 is CASTRQGNTGELFF. The CDR3 bases are TGTGCCAGCACCAGACAGGGTAACACCGGGGAGCTGTTTTTT.

J is TRBJ2-1 and V is TRBV4-1, with a tentative D call TRBD2 (6 bases). Germline loops: CDR1 MGHRA, CDR2 YSYEKL. The CDR3 has 15 residues. Trimming removed 1 base at V and 5 bases at J, with 12 bases between. CDR3 residues: CASSQGRGINNEQFF. CDR3 bases: TGCGCCAGCAGCCAAGGGAGGGGCATCAACAATGAGCAGTTCTTC.

This chain connects TRBV5-1 to TRBJ2-1; 8 bases align to TRBD2. The CDR3 has 16 amino acids. Germline assignment: CDR1 SGHRS and CDR2 YFSETQ. V lost 0 bases and J lost 5; bases outside the gene matches: 7. This CDR3 reads CASSLAYGGANNEQFF. CDR3 sequence (DNA): TGCGCCAGCAGCTTGGCCTACGGGGGGGCCAACAATGAGCAGTTCTTC.

In this sample, this clone turned up once. The chain joins TRBV20-1 to TRBJ1-2; a weak D match, TRBD1 (6 bases). The V gene's germline CDR1 is DFQATT and CDR2 SNEGSKA (reference sequence). The CDR3 sequence is 13 residues long. V lost 3 bases to trimming and J lost 5 bases, with 13 bases between them. The CDR3 DNA sequence: TGCAGTGCTAGTACAGGGAAGGATTATGGCTACACCTTC. It yields the protein CSASTGKDYGYTF.

The V and J genes are TRBV2 and TRBJ1-5, with D uncertain. Trimming removed 8 bases from V and 0 bases from J, with 8 bases in between. This CDR3 region has 13 residues. The germline V gene has CDR1 SNHLY and CDR2 FYNNEI. CDR3 in amino acids: CASRINSNQPQHF. CDR3 nucleotides: TGTGCCAGCCGAATCAATAGCAATCAGCCCCAGCATTTT.

The chain is built from TRBV7-2 and TRBJ2-7, with TRBD2 matching 10 bases. J was trimmed by 7 bases and V by 5 bases; bases with no gene match: 11. Germline values: CDR1 SGHTA, CDR2 FQGNSA. The CDR3 runs to 15 residues. As DNA, the CDR3 is TGTGCCAGCAGCCAGGAGCGGGGGGGCCGGCGGGAGCAGTACTTC. Translated, it gives CASSQERGGRREQYF.

The V and J genes are TRBV30 and TRBJ1-2, with TRBD1 identical over 7 bases. The CDR3 runs to 12 residues. Trimming removed 2 bases from V and 8 bases from J; junction bases left unmatched: 5. CDR1 and CDR2 from the germline V gene are GTSNPN and SVGIG (reference sequence). The CDR3 region is CAWSSGGGGYTF. The CDR3 nucleotides are TGTGCCTGGAGTTCAGGGGGAGGCGGCTACACCTTC.

This chain joins TRBV21-1 and TRBJ1-2; TRBD1 is taken as the D call from the table, unchecked against the DNA. TRBV21-1 is designated a pseudogene. The length of the CDR3 is 9 residues. The CDR3, as DNA: TGTGCCAGTGGCCGCGGCTACACCTTC. This translates into CASGRGYTF.

This clone was counted a few times. The chain is built from TRBV6-4 and TRBJ1-1; 8 bases match TRBD1. Germline V CDR1 and CDR2: MRHNA, SNTAGT. J lost 0 bases, V lost 10 bases, and 13 bases had no gene match. The CDR3 is 16 amino acids. The CDR3 protein is CATTRTGRGMNTEAFF. The CDR3 DNA is TGTGCCACCACCAGGACAGGGCGGGGGATGAACACTGAAGCTTTCTTT.

This chain joins TRBV24-1 and TRBJ1-5; 11 nucleotides align to TRBD1. The germline gives CDR1 KGHDR, CDR2 SFDVKD. J lost 5 bases, V lost 4 bases, and 6 bases had no gene match. This CDR3 has 16 residues. As DNA, the CDR3 is TGTGCCACCAGTGAGTGGACAGGGGGCCTTTATCAGCCCCAGCATTTT. Translation gives CATSEWTGGLYQPQHF.

This rearrangement joins TRBV28 to TRBJ2-1; TRBD2 might be the D (6 bases). CDR3 length: 16 residues. V lost 3 bases and J lost 2, with 14 bases in between. Germline lookup yields CDR1 MDHEN and CDR2 SYDVKM. The CDR3 region is CASSFPRRVTYNEQFF. CDR3 nucleotides: TGTGCCAGCAGTTTCCCGCGGAGGGTCACCTACAATGAGCAGTTCTTC.

CDR3 in amino acids: CASSLMPGDLTGYTF. Written as DNA, the CDR3 is TGTGCCAGCAGTTTAATGCCAGGGGATCTGACTGGCTACACCTTC. This rearrangement joins TRBV28 to TRBJ1-2; weak D call: TRBD1 (6 bases). Germline V gene data show CDR1 as MDHEN and CDR2 as SYDVKM. V was clipped by 2 bases and J by 7 bases, with 17 bases between them. The CDR3 consists of 15 residues.

This chain links TRBV18 with TRBJ1-1; possibly TRBD1 for D (5 bases). V was clipped by 2 bases and J by 3 bases, with 16 bases between them. The germline CDR1 and CDR2 sequences are KGHSH and LQKENI. The CDR3 spans 16 residues. CDR3 nucleotide sequence: TGTGCCAGCTCACCAGTCGACAGCTTCGGGTACACTGAAGCTTTCTTT. It specifies CASSPVDSFGYTEAFF. Complete variable domain (other parts from reference TRBV18 and TRBJ1-1): NAGVMQNPRHLVRRRGQEARLRCSPMKGHSHVYWYRQLPEEGLKFMVYLQKENIIDESGMPKERFSAEFPKEGPSILRIQQVVRGDSAAYFCASSPVDSFGYTEAFFGQGTRLTVV.

V usage is TRBV28 and J usage is TRBJ2-6; 7 nucleotides align to TRBD1. The CDR3 runs 19 residues. The V and J ends lost 4 bases and 0 bases, in that order; junction bases with no gene match: 12. CDR1 and CDR2 from the germline V gene are MDHEN and SYDVKM. In nucleotides, the CDR3 is TGTGCCAGCAGTTCCTTCCGGGACAGAGATAACTCTGGGGCCAACGTCCTGACTTTC. As protein: CASSSFRDRDNSGANVLTF.

The CDR3 region has the DNA TGTGCCAGCAGCCAAGATTGGGGTTTCTATGGCTACACCTTC. Encoded protein: CASSQDWGFYGYTF. The rearrangement joins TRBV14 to TRBJ1-2; D unresolved. The CDR3 loop spans 14 amino acids. V dropped 0 bases and J dropped 4 bases, with 9 bases sitting between them. Germline V gives CDR1 SGHDN, CDR2 FVKESK.

This chain joins TRBV7-2 and TRBJ2-1; no clear D gene. The germline V gene has CDR1 SGHTA and CDR2 FQGNSA. This CDR3 has 15 amino acids. The V end was cut by 5 bases, the J end by 10 bases, with 21 bases between. The CDR3 spells CASSSRGTATQEQFF. The CDR3 DNA sequence: TGTGCCAGCAGCAGCCGCGGCACTGCAACTCAGGAGCAGTTCTTC.

Concerning this clone itself: At one boundary the junction diverges from the germline segment, which might be a read error. The chain uses TRBV20-1 and TRBJ1-1; perhaps TRBD1 as D (5 bases). In germline, CDR1 is DFQATT, CDR2 SNEGSKA (reference sequence). The CDR3 has 8 amino acids. The CDR3 nucleotides read TGCAGTGCTGGCCAGGGACTCTTT. Translating gives CSAGQGLF.

The chain carries TRBV6-1 and TRBJ2-2; D uncertain. CDR3 length: 15 amino acids. Deletions cut 0 bases from V and 2 bases from J, with 7 bases between. The germline CDR1 and CDR2 sequences are MNHNS and SASEGT. CDR3: CASSEARLNTGELFF. The CDR3 nucleotides read TGTGCCAGCAGTGAAGCGCGGCTAAACACCGGGGAGCTGTTTTTT.